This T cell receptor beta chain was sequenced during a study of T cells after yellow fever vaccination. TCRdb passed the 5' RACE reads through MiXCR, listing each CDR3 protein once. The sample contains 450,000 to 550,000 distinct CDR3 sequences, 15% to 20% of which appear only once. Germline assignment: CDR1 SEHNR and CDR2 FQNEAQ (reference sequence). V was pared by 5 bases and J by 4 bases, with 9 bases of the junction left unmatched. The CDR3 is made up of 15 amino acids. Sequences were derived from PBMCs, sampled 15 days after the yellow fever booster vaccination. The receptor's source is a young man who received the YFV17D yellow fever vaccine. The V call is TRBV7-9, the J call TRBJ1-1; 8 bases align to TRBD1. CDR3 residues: CASSTGTGLSTEAFF. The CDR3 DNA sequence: TGTGCCAGCAGCACGGGGACAGGCCTAAGCACTGAAGCTTTCTTT.